This T cell receptor (beta chain) was identified in a study of cytomegalovirus exposure and HLA in healthy donors. Vbeta (60) and Jbeta (13) primers were used in the PCR. Measured with immunoSEQ multiplex PCR; TCRdb has only the in-frame clones, and not every one. The table for this sample gives around 210,000 clones. V trimming: 6 bases; J trimming: 2 bases; junction bases outside the gene matches: 19. In germline, CDR1 is MNHEY, CDR2 SMNVEV (reference sequence). The CDR3 runs to 20 residues. Sequenced input: PBMCs. The source of this sequence is a girl under 10 years old in good health and CMV-seropositive. The chain joins TRBV27 to TRBJ1-5; 10 nucleotides align to TRBD1. CDR3 amino acids: CASRSQPGTGVVGGNQPQHF. For the CDR3, the DNA is TGTGCCAGCAGGTCCCAACCTGGGACAGGGGTCGTGGGTGGCAATCAGCCCCAGCATTTT.